The text below deals with one T cell receptor (beta chain). This entry belongs to a study of metastatic and nonmetastatic thyroid tumors. Germline CDR1 is SNHLY and CDR2 is FYNNEI. The CDR3 spans 12 residues. The germline V and J ends were trimmed by 4 bases and 5 bases, with 8 bases remaining between them. Before thyroid surgery, none of the patients had received any treatment. TCRdb re-clonotyped the PCR reads through MiXCR. This table holds roughly 71,000 clones, roughly 18% found once. This TCR derives from a female donor with papillary thyroid cancer or a benign thyroid nodule (not recorded which). Some clones in this sample may be carry-over from other donors' samples. Material: blood. V is TRBV2 and J is TRBJ2-5; D is uncertain. The DNA for the CDR3 is TGTGCCAGCAGTGCAGGAAAGGAGACCCAGTACTTC. Its translation is CASSAGKETQYF.